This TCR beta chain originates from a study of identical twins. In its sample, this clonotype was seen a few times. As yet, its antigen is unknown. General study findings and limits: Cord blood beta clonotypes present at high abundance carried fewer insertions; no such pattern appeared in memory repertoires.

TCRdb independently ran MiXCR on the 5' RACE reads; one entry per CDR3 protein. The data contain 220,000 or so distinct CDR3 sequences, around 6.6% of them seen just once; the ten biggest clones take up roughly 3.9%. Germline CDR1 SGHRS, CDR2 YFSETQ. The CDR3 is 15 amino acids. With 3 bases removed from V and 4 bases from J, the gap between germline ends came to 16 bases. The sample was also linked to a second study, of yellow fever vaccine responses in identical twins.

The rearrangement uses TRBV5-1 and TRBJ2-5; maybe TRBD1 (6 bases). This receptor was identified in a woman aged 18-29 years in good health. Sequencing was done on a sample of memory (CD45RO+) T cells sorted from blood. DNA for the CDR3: TGCGCCAGCAGCTCCCGAACAGGGAATGCAGAGACCCAGTACTTC. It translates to CASSSRTGNAETQYF.